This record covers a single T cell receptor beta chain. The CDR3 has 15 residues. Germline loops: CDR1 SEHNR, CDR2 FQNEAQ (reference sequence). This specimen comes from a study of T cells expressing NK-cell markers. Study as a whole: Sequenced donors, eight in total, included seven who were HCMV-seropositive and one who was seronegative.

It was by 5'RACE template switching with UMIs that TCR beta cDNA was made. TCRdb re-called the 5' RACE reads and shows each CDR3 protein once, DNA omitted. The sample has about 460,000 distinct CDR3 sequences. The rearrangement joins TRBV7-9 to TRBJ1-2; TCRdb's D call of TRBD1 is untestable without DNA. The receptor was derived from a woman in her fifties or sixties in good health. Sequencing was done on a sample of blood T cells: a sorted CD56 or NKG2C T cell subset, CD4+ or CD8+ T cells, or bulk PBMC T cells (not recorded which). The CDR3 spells CASSPKGQTNYGYTF.